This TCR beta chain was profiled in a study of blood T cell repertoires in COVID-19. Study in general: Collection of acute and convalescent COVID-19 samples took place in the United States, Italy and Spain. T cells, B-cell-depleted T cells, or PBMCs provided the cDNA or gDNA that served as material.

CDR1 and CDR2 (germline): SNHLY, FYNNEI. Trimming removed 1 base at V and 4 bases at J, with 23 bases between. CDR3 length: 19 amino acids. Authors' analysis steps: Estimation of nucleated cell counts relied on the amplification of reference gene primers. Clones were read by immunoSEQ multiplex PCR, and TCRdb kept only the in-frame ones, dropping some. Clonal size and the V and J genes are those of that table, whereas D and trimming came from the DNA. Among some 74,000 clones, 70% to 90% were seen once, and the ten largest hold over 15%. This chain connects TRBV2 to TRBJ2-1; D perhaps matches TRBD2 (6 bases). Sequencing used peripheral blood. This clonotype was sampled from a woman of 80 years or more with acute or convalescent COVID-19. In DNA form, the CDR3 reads TGTGCCAGCAGTGAAGTCCTAGTTCACGGGGGAGCTCCTTACAATGAGCAGTTCTTC. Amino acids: CASSEVLVHGGAPYNEQFF. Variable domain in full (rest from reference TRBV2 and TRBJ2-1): EPEVTQTPSHQVTQMGQEVILRCVPISNHLYFYWYRQILGQKVEFLVSFYNNEISEKSEIFDDQFSVERPDGSNFTLKIRSTKLEDSAMYFCASSEVLVHGGAPYNEQFFGPGTRLTVL.